The subject of this entry is one T cell receptor (beta chain). Its antigen is undetermined. The source of the sample is a study of cytomegalovirus exposure and HLA in healthy donors. In the study overall: Findings of an earlier analysis included about 120 million unique TCR beta sequences from roughly 200 million T cells.

Germline CDR1 and CDR2: SGHRS and YFSETQ. Trimming removed 4 bases at V and 4 bases at J, with 17 bases between. CDR3 length equals 15 residues. This PCR relied on a set of 60 Vbeta primers and 13 Jbeta primers. Sequencing was performed with immunoSEQ multiplex PCR; in TCRdb, only in-frame clones are kept and a portion is missing. The data show tens of thousands of clones, 65% to 75% seen once. Whole-study findings and limits: A later analysis found that most CMV-associated TCR beta chains appeared HLA-restricted. Analysis performed later showed TCR beta chains linked to HLA being more clonally expanded than equally common others.

The chain combines TRBV5-1 with TRBJ2-5; weak D call: TRBD2 (6 bases). This receptor was identified in a man in his fifties or sixties in good health and CMV-seropositive. The material sequenced was PBMCs. The CDR3 sequence is CASSPTAGFGETQYF. CDR3 bases: TGCGCCAGCAGCCCCACCGCGGGGTTTGGAGAGACCCAGTACTTC. The full variable domain, in which reference TRBV5-1 and TRBJ2-5 provide the parts outside the CDR3, is KAGVTQTPRYLIKTRGQQVTLSCSPISGHRSVSWYQQTPGQGLQFLFEYFSETQRNKGNFPGRFSGRQFSNSRSEMNVSTLELGDSALYLCASSPTAGFGETQYFGPGTRLLVL.